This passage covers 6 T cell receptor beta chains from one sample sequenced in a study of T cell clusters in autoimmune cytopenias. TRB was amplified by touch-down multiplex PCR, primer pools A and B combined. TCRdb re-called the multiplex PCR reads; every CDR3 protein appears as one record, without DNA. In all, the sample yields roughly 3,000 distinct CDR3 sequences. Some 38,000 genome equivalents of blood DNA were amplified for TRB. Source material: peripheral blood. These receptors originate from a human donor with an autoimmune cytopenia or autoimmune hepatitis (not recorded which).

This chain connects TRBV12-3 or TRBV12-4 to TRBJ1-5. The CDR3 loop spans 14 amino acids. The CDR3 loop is CASSEGLSNQPQHF.

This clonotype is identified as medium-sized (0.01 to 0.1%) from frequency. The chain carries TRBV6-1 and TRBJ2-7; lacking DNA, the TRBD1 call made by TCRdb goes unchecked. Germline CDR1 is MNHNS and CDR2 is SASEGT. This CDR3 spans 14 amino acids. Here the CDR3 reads CASRRQVLDNQQYF.

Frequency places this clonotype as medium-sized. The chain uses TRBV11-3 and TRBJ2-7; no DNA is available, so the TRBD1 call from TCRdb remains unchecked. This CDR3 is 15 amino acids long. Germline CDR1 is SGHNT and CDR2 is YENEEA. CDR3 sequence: CASSSSGQGLDEQYF.

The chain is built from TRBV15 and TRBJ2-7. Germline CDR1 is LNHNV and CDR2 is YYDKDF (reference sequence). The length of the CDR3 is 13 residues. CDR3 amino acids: CATSRDKGYEQYF.

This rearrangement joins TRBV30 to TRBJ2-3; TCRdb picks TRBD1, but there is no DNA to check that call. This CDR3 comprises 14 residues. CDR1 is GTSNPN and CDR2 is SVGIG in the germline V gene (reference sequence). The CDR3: CAWSVKTDSDTQYF.

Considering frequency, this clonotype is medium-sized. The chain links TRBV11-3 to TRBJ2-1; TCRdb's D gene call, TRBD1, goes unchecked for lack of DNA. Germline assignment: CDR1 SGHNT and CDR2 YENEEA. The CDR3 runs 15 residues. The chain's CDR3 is CASSSVGQAYNEQFF.